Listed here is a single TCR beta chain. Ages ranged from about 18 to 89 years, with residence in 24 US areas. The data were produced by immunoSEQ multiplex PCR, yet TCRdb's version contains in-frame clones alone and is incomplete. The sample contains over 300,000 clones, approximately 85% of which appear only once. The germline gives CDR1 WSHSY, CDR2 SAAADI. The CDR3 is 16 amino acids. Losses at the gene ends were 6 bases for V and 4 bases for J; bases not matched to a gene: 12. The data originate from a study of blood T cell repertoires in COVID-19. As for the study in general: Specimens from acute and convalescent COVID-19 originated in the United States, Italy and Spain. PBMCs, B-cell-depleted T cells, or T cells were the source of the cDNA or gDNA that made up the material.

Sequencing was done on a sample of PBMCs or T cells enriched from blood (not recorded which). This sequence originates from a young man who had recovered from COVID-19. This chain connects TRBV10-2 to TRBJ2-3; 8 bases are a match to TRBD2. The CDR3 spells CASSGVGGGSSDTQYF. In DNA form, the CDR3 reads TGCGCCAGCAGCGGTGTCGGGGGGGGCAGTTCAGATACGCAGTATTTT.